This TCR beta chain was sequenced during a study of T cell clonality in common variable immunodeficiency. Caucasian heritage predominated among both patients and controls. Blood samples were heparinized, about 4.5 to 8 ml per donor. Whole-study findings and limits: Fewer TCRbeta clones were shared among CVID subjects than controls.

This clone is medium-sized (0.01 to 0.1%) within its sample. Antigen: not known. Data came from immunoSEQ multiplex PCR; TCRdb stores just in-frame clones and leaves some out. The sample shows around 34,000 clones, none of them appearing just once. This TCR came from a person aged 18-69 years in good health. The sample consisted of peripheral blood mononuclear cells.

CDR3: CASSGGGASGANVLTF. CDR3 DNA (partial): TGTGCCAGCAGCGGAGGGGGGGCCTCTGGGGCCAACGTC. The chain joins TRBV9 to TRBJ2-6; a possible D gene is TRBD2 (7 bases). The CDR3 extends 3 residues past the end of the read, so its final part is completed from the germline J gene. The CDR3 spans 16 residues. Germline loops: CDR1 SGDLS, CDR2 YYNGEE. Deletions cut 3 bases from V and 0 bases from J, with 10 bases between.